This T cell receptor (beta chain) was sequenced during a study of metastatic and nonmetastatic thyroid tumors. Study overall: The comparison covered peripheral blood and tumor or nodule tissue in malignant and benign thyroid patients.

Study observations and caveats: TCR beta diversity was reportedly significantly higher in malignant thyroid tumors than benign nodules, in blood and tumor.

Thyroid surgery took place with no prior treatment in any patient. Notes on this clone: As yet, its antigen is unknown.

V dropped 3 bases and J dropped 4; count of bases not matched to a gene: 2. The CDR3 totals 13 residues. Germline V gene sequence: CDR1 MNHNS, CDR2 SASEGT. TCRdb re-clonotyped the PCR reads via MiXCR. The sample shows around 50,000 clones, just under 30% of them seen only once. The receptor was derived from a female donor with papillary thyroid cancer or a benign thyroid nodule (not recorded which). Some clones in this sample may be carry-over from other donors' samples. Sequenced: blood. The chain uses TRBV6-1 and TRBJ1-2; 7 bases line up with TRBD1. CDR3 nucleotide sequence: TGTGCCAGCAGTGACAGGGACAGCTATGGCTACACCTTC. It yields the protein CASSDRDSYGYTF.